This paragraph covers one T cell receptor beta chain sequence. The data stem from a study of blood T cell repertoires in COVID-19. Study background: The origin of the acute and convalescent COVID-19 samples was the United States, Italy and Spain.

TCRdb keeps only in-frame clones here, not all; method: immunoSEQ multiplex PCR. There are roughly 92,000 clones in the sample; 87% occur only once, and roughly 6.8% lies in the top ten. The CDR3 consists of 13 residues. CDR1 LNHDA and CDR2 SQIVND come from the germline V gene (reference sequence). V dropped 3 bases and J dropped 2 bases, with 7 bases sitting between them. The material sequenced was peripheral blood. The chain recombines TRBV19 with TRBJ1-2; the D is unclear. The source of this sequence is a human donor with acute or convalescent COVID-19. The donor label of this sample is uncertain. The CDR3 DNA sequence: TGTGCCAGTAGTATGACCGGGAACTATGGCTACACCTTC. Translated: CASSMTGNYGYTF.